The 15 T cell receptor beta chains in this list originate from one sample, sequenced in a study of long-term antiretroviral therapy in people with HIV. They ran version v3.0 of the immunoSEQ assay at survey level. The assay was immunoSEQ multiplex PCR, and TCRdb's table has in-frame clones only and misses some. The sample contains about 22,000 clones, roughly 78% of which appear only once. Sequencing was performed on unsorted PBMCs, taken 1.2 years after starting antiretroviral therapy. The receptor source for this set is a woman aged 40-49 years with HIV.

V usage is TRBV5-1 and J usage is TRBJ2-2, with D possibly called TRBD1 or TRBD2 (5 bases each). This CDR3 is built from 15 residues. Trimming took 0 bases from V and 7 from J, leaving 13 bases between them. The germline CDR1 and CDR2 sequences are SGHRS and YFSETQ. CDR3: CASSLEAYGGGELFF. Written as DNA, the CDR3 is TGCGCCAGCAGCTTGGAGGCCTATGGGGGCGGGGAGCTGTTTTTT.

V gene TRBV27 combines with J gene TRBJ2-1; D is ambiguous. Trimming took off 2 bases at V and 6 bases at J, with 5 bases between the two ends. Germline CDR1 is MNHEY and CDR2 is SMNVEV (reference sequence). The CDR3 has 12 residues. The CDR3 sequence: CASSLPSNEQFF. The DNA of the CDR3 is TGTGCCAGCAGTTTACCGAGCAATGAGCAGTTCTTC.

The gene calls are TRBV10-2 and TRBJ2-7; unclear D gene. V lost 0 bases to trimming and J lost 4 bases, with 16 bases between them. The CDR3 covers 16 residues. Germline CDR1 is WSHSY and CDR2 is SAAADI. CDR3 residues: CASSESKSAGPYEQYF. DNA for the CDR3: TGCGCCAGCAGTGAGTCGAAGTCGGCCGGACCATACGAGCAGTACTTC.

This clone turned up a few times. V is TRBV9 and J is TRBJ2-1; D is possibly TRBD2 (5 bases). With 2 bases removed from V and 3 bases from J, the gap between germline ends came to 9 bases. The CDR3 runs to 14 residues. From germline, CDR1 is SGDLS and CDR2 YYNGEE. The CDR3 here is CASSVVEVYNEQFF. The CDR3 DNA reads TGTGCCAGCAGCGTGGTGGAGGTCTACAATGAGCAGTTCTTC. Looking up the rest from reference TRBV9 and TRBJ2-1 gives the full variable domain: DSGVTQTPKHLITATGQRVTLRCSPRSGDLSVYWYQQSLDQGLQFLIQYYNGEERAKGNILERFSAQQFPDLHSELNLSSLELGDSALYFCASSVVEVYNEQFFGPGTRLTVL.

V and J are TRBV27 and TRBJ2-2; tentatively, D is TRBD1 or TRBD2 (5 bases each). Trimming cost V 6 bases and J 5 bases, with 13 bases left between them. Germline V lookup: CDR1 MNHEY, CDR2 SMNVEV (reference sequence). The CDR3 loop spans 14 amino acids. CDR3 DNA: TGTGCCAGCAGCTGGGGCCCGGGAACCGGGGAGCTGTTTTTT. Translation gives CASSWGPGTGELFF.

The J gene is TRBJ2-6, the V gene TRBV15, with TRBD1 matching 12 bases. J gave up 2 bases and V 1 base, and 3 bases lay outside the gene matches. Germline V gives CDR1 LNHNV, CDR2 YYDKDF (reference sequence). The CDR3 consists of 18 residues. CDR3 DNA: TGTGCCACCAGCAGAGGCCGGGACAGGGGGCCTGGGGCCAACGTCCTGACTTTC. This encodes CATSRGRDRGPGANVLTF.

The CDR3 DNA reads as TGTGCCAGCAGCGTAGCAATGGGGACTAGCGACTACAATGAGCAGTTCTTC. Its translation: CASSVAMGTSDYNEQFF. The V call is TRBV9, the J call TRBJ2-1; 10 bases are shared with TRBD2. The germline CDR1 and CDR2 sequences are SGDLS and YYNGEE. V was clipped by 0 bases and J by 3 bases; unmatched bases: 6. The CDR3 contains 17 residues.

This chain links TRBV5-1 with TRBJ1-1; no reliable D call. CDR1 SGHRS and CDR2 YFSETQ come from the germline V gene. Deletions cut 4 bases from V and 6 bases from J, with 22 bases between. This CDR3 is 16 amino acids long. The CDR3 sequence: CASSVGLGLLIPEAFF. CDR3 DNA: TGCGCCAGCAGCGTCGGACTCGGCCTCTTAATCCCTGAAGCTTTCTTT.

The chain employs TRBV29-1 and TRBJ1-1; unclear D gene. The germline gives CDR1 SQVTM, CDR2 ANQGSEA. V lost 2 bases, J lost 6 bases, and 7 bases lay in between. This CDR3 spans 11 amino acids. As DNA, the CDR3 is TGCAGCGTTGAAACCGGTGCTGAAGCTTTCTTT. It is translated as CSVETGAEAFF.

The V and J genes are TRBV6-1 and TRBJ1-3, with D perhaps matching TRBD1 (5 bases). Trimming removed 2 bases at V and 0 bases at J, with 20 bases between. Per the germline V gene, CDR1 is MNHNS and CDR2 is SASEGT. CDR3 length equals 19 residues. The CDR3 loop reads CASSEMRVGTDTSGNTIYF. The DNA for the CDR3 is TGTGCCAGCAGTGAAATGAGGGTTGGGACCGACACCTCTGGAAACACCATATATTTT.

The chain combines TRBV11-2 with TRBJ2-3; 9 bases match TRBD2. The CDR3 contains 15 residues. J gave up 5 bases and V 1 base, and 4 bases lay outside the gene matches. CDR1 is SGHAT, CDR2 FQNNGV, per germline. The CDR3 DNA sequence: TGTGCCAGCAGCTTAGTTGCGGGGGGGCAAGATACGCAGTATTTT. Translation gives CASSLVAGGQDTQYF.

The chain has TRBV19 and TRBJ1-1; 8 bases line up with TRBD1. The V segment lost 1 base and the J segment 1 base; nucleotides outside the gene matches: 2. Germline CDR1 LNHDA, CDR2 SQIVND (reference sequence). The CDR3 is 15 residues long. CDR3 sequence reads: CASSIGDRGNTEAFF. The CDR3 nucleotides read TGTGCCAGTAGTATAGGTGACAGGGGGAACACTGAAGCTTTCTTT.

The CDR3, as DNA: TGTGCCAGTAGTATAGGGCTAGCGGGAGGCGGAGATACGCAGTATTTT. Protein product: CASSIGLAGGGDTQYF. The chain carries TRBV19 and TRBJ2-3; the match to TRBD2 covers 11 bases. This CDR3 region has 16 residues. Germline V gene data show CDR1 as LNHDA and CDR2 as SQIVND (reference sequence). The junction had 5 bases not matched to a gene; V was cut back by 1 base and J by 5 bases.

The chain has TRBV2 and TRBJ1-5; unclear D gene. Trimming stripped 1 base from V and 3 bases from J, with 4 bases between. CDR1 is SNHLY and CDR2 is FYNNEI in the germline V gene. The CDR3 spans 13 residues. CDR3 residues: CASSEGNNQPQHF. The CDR3 DNA reads TGTGCCAGCAGTGAAGGCAACAATCAGCCCCAGCATTTT.

The chain is built from TRBV2 and TRBJ1-5; tentative D call: TRBD1 (5 bases). CDR1 and CDR2 (germline): SNHLY, FYNNEI. V dropped 7 bases and J dropped 3 bases, with 13 bases sitting between them. The CDR3 runs 14 residues. In DNA form, the CDR3 reads TGTGCCAGCAATTTCCGACAGTCCAATCAGCCCCAGCATTTT. Its protein product is CASNFRQSNQPQHF.